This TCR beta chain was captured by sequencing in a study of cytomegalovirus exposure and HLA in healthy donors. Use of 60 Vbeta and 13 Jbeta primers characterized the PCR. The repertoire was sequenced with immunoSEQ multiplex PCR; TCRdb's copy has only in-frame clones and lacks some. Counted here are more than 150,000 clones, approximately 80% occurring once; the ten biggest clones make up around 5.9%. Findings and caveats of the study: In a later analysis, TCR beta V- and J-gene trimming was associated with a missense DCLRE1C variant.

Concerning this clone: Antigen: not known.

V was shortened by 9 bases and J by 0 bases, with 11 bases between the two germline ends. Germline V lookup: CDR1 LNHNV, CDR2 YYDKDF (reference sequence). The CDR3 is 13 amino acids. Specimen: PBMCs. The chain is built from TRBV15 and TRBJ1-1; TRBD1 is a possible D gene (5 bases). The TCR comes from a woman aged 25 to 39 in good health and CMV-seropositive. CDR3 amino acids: CATRDRLNTEAFF. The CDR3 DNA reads TGTGCCACGCGTGACAGATTGAACACTGAAGCTTTCTTT.